This T cell receptor beta chain was captured by sequencing in a study of cytomegalovirus exposure and HLA in healthy donors. The study's findings and limits: Diagnosis of cytomegalovirus status made by the classifier reportedly showed high specificity and sensitivity. In vitro, three CMV-associated chains proved specific for CMV antigens.

The germline V gene has CDR1 SGHAT and CDR2 FQNNGV. The CDR3 contains 14 residues. V lost 8 bases to trimming and J lost 6 bases, with 16 bases between them. The repertoire was sequenced with immunoSEQ multiplex PCR; TCRdb's copy has only in-frame clones and lacks some. This table holds 100,000 to 150,000 clones, over 90% found once. A word on this clone: Its antigen remains unknown.

The receptor was isolated from a young woman in good health and CMV-seronegative. The genes are TRBV11-2 and TRBJ1-4, with D possibly being TRBD1 (5 bases). What was sequenced was PBMCs. CDR3 sequence (DNA): TGTGCCAGCTATTCGGGGGGGACGGATGAAAAACTGTTTTTT. It yields the protein CASYSGGTDEKLFF.